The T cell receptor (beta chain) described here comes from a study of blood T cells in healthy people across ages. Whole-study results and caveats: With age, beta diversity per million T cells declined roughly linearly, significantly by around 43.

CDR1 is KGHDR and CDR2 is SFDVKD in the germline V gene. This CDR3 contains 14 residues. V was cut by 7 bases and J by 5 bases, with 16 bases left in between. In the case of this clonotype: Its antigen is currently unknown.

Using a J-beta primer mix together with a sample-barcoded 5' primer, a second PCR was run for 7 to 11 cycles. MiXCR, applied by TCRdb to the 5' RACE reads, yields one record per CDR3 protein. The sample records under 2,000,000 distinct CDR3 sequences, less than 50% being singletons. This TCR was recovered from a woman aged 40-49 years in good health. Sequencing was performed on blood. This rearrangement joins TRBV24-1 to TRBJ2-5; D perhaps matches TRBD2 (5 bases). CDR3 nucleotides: TGTGCCACCAGCGGTTTTTCGGGATCGGAGACCCAGTACTTC. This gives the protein CATSGFSGSETQYF.